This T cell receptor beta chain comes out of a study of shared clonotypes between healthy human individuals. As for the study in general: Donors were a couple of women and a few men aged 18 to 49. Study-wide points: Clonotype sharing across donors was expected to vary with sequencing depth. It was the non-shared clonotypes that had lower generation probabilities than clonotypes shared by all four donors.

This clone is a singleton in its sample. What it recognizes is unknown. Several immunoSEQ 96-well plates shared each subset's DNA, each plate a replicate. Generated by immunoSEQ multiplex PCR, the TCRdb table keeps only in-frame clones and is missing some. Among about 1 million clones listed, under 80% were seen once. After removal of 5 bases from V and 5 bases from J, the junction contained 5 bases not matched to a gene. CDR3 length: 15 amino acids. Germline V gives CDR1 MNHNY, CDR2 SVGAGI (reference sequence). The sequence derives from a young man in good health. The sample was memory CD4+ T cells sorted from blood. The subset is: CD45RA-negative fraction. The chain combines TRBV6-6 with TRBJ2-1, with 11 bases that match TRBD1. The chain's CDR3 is CASSRGQGAHNEQFF. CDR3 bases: TGTGCCAGCAGTCGAGGACAGGGGGCCCACAATGAGCAGTTCTTC.